This T cell receptor beta chain comes out of a study of T cells in Graves' hyperthyroidism and ophthalmopathy. Study-wide results and limits: Ophthalmopathy onset followed model prediction by a median approximately 6.2 months.

The CDR3 regions of TCR beta were amplified from RNA transcripts. HTBI primers were used for first-round RT-PCR of the TCR CDR3. TCRdb processed the multiplex PCR reads anew with MiXCR; each CDR3 protein has one entry. Of under 650,000 distinct CDR3 sequences listed, about a sixth are singletons. CDR3 length: 13 amino acids. The germline gives CDR1 MNHEY, CDR2 SMNVEV (reference sequence). With 2 bases removed from V and 4 bases from J, the gap between germline ends came to 8 bases. Details on this clonotype: Its antigen is undetermined.

Not enrolled were patients with uncontrolled infection, other autoimmune disease, pregnancy or lactation. The receptor comes from a woman aged 25 to 39 with Graves' hyperthyroidism. The sample comprised blood. The gene calls are TRBV27 and TRBJ1-1; no firm D call. CDR3 in DNA: TGTGCCAGCAGTTTAAGTTGGGCCACTGAAGCTTTCTTT. It is translated as CASSLSWATEAFF.